The clone carrying this T cell receptor beta chain was observed many times. This record comes from a study of Graves' ophthalmopathy and Graves' hyperthyroidism. Using RNA transcripts, the TCR beta CDR3 regions were amplified. Investigators did first-round RT-PCR with HTBI primers, then second-round multiplex PCR. TCRdb independently ran MiXCR on the multiplex PCR reads; one entry per CDR3 protein. The sample lists a few hundred thousand distinct CDR3 sequences, roughly 15% seen once, with roughly 2.3% in the top ten. The J segment lost 3 bases and the V segment lost 1 base, leaving 8 bases of the junction unmatched. The length of the CDR3 is 16 residues. Germline CDR1 is MNHEY and CDR2 is SVGEGT.

The J gene is TRBJ1-1, the V gene TRBV6-2 or TRBV6-3, with 7 bases matching TRBD1. The sample was peripheral blood. This receptor was taken from an adult woman with stable Graves' hyperthyroidism. CDR3 sequence reads: CASSYFGDTGDTEAFF. The CDR3 DNA reads TGTGCCAGCAGTTACTTCGGGGACACAGGGGACACTGAAGCTTTCTTT.